The present T cell receptor beta chain was sequenced within a study of response to subunit inactivated influenza vaccine. Study-level points and caveats: Authors suggested that a seasonal influenza vaccination recruits few new T cells each time.

The CDR3 covers 13 residues. From germline, CDR1 is SGHRS and CDR2 YFSETQ. The V gene lost 4 bases and the J gene lost 3 bases, with 11 bases spanning the gap. Each CDR3 protein gets one entry after TCRdb re-called the RT-PCR reads with MiXCR. The data contain hundreds of thousands of distinct CDR3 sequences, 12% to 15% of them singletons. Remarks on this clonotype: Its target is unknown.

The chain couples TRBV5-1 to TRBJ2-7; maybe TRBD2 (6 bases). This material consisted of PBMCs from blood, taken around 14 days before vaccination. The sequence came from a man over 45 who received an inactivated influenza vaccine. The CDR3 reads CASSEGLNYEQYF. CDR3 in DNA: TGCGCCAGCAGCGAGGGACTTAACTACGAGCAGTACTTC.